This TCR beta chain was identified during a study of molecular identifiers for immune sequencing clone quantification. Germline trimming cut 6 bases from V and 3 bases from J; bases unmatched to any gene: 15. The length of the CDR3 is 17 residues. Per the germline V gene, CDR1 is MNHEY and CDR2 is SMNVEV (reference sequence). With listed TCR primers and previously described methods, bulk TCR libraries were prepared. TCRdb independently ran MiXCR on the PCR reads; one entry per CDR3 protein. The data show 490,000 or so distinct CDR3 sequences, around 23% seen once. The TCR was taken from a human donor in good health. Some libraries in this study had Jurkat cell RNA spiked in. The rearrangement joins TRBV27 to TRBJ1-1; TRBD1 matches at 8 bases. Sequencing used naive CD8+ T cells from blood, with Jurkat cell RNA spiked in. Described subset: FACS-sorted CD8+CD4-CCR7+CD45RA+ naive T cells. This CDR3 is CASSPDRVGYSDTEAFF. Here the CDR3 DNA reads TGTGCCAGCAGCCCGGACAGGGTCGGGTATTCGGACACTGAAGCTTTCTTT.